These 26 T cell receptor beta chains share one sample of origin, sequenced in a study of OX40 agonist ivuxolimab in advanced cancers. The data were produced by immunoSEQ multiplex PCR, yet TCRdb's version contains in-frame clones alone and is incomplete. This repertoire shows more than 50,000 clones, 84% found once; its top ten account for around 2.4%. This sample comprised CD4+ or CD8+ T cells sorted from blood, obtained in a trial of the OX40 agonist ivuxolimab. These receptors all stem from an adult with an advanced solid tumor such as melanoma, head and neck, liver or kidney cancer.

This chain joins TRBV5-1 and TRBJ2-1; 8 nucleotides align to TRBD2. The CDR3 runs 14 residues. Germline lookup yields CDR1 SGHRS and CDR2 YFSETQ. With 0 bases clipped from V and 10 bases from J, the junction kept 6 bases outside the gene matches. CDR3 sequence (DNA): TGCGCCAGCAGCTTGGGGACTAGCCGGAGGGAGCAGTTCTTC. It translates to CASSLGTSRREQFF.

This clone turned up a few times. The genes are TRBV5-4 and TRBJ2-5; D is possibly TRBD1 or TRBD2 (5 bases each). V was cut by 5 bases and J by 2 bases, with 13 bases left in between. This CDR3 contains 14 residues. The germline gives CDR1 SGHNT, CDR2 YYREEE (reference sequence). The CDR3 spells CASRFLGPQETQYF. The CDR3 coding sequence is TGTGCCAGCAGATTTCTGGGACCGCAAGAGACCCAGTACTTC.

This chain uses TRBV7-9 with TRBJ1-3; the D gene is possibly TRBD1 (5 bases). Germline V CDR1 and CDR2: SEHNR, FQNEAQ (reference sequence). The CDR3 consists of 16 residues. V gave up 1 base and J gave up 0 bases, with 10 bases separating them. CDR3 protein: CASSLGGGFSGNTIYF. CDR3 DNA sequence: TGTGCCAGCAGCTTAGGCGGGGGATTCTCTGGAAACACCATATATTTT.

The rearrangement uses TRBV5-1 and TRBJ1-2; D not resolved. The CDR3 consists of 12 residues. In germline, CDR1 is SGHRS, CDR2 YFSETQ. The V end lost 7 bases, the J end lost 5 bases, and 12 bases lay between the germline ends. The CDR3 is CASLTTRYGYTF. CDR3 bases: TGCGCCAGCCTTACGACGAGGTATGGCTACACCTTC.

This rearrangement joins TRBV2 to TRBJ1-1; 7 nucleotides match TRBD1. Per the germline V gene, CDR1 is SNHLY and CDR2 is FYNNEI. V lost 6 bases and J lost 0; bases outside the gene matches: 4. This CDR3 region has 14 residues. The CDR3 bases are TGTGCCAGCAGCCTGACAGGGCTGAACACTGAAGCTTTCTTT. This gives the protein CASSLTGLNTEAFF.

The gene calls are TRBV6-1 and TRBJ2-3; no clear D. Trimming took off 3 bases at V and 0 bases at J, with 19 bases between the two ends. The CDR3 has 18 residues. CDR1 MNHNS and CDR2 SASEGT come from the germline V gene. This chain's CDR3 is CASSDTLTQTPSTDTQYF. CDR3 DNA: TGTGCCAGCAGTGATACTTTAACGCAGACTCCTAGCACAGATACGCAGTATTTT.

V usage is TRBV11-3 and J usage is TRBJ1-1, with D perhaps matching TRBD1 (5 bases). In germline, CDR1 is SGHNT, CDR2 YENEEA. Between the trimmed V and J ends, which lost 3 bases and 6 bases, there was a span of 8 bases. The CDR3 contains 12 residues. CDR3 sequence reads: CASSFKGAEAFF. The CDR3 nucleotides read TGTGCCAGCAGCTTTAAAGGGGCTGAAGCTTTCTTT. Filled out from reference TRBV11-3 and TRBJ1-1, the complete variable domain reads EAGVVQSPRYKIIEKKQPVAFWCNPISGHNTLYWYLQNLGQGPELLIRYENEEAVDDSQLPKDRFSAERLKGVDSTLKIQPAELGDSAVYLCASSFKGAEAFFGQGTRLTVV.

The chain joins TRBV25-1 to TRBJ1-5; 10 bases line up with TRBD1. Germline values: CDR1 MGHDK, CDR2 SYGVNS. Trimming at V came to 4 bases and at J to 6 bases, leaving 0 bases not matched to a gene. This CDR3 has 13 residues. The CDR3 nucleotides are TGTGCCAGCAGTGGACAGGGGGCTCAGCCCCAGCATTTT. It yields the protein CASSGQGAQPQHF.

DNA for the CDR3: TGTGCCACTGGAATAACCCACTATGGCTACACCTTC. It translates to CATGITHYGYTF. The chain carries TRBV19 and TRBJ1-2; D is undetermined. V lost 10 bases, J lost 3 bases, and 12 bases lay in between. The CDR3 runs to 12 residues. Germline values: CDR1 LNHDA, CDR2 SQIVND (reference sequence).

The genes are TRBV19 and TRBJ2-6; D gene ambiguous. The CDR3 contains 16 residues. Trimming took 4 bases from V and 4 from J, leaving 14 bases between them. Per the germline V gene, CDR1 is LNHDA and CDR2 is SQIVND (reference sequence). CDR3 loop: CASSKGALSGANVLTF. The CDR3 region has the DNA TGTGCCAGTAGTAAAGGCGCTCTGTCCGGGGCCAACGTCCTGACTTTC.

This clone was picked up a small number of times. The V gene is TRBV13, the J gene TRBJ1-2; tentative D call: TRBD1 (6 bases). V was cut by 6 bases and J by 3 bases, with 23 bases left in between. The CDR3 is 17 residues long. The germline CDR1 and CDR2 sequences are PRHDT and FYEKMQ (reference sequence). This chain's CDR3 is CASRRKVSGVNDYGYTF. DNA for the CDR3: TGTGCCAGCAGACGAAAAGTGTCAGGGGTCAATGACTATGGCTACACCTTC.

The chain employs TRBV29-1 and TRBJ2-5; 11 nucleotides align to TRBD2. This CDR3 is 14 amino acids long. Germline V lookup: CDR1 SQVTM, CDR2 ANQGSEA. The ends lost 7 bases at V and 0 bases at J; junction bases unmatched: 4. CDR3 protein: CSARTSGYQETQYF. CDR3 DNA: TGCAGCGCACGGACTAGCGGGTACCAAGAGACCCAGTACTTC.

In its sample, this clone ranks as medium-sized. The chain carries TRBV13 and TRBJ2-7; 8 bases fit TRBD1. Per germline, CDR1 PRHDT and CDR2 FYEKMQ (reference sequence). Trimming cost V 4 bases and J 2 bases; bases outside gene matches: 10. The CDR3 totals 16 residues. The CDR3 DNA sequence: TGTGCCAGCAGCTCTAATCAGGGGGCGCGTACCTACGAGCAGTACTTC. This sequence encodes CASSSNQGARTYEQYF.

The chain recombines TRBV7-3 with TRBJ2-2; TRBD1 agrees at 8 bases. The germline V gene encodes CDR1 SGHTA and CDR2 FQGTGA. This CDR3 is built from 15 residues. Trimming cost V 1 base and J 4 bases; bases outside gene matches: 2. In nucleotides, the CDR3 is TGTGCCAGCAGCTTAAAGACAGGGGCCACCGGGGAGCTGTTTTTT. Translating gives CASSLKTGATGELFF.

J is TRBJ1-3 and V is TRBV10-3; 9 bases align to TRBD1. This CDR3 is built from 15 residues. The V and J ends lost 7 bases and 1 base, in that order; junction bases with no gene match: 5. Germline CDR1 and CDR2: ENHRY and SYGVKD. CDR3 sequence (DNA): TGTGCCATCAAGAGGGACAGGGATTCTGGAAACACCATATATTTT. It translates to CAIKRDRDSGNTIYF.

The CDR3 spells CASKDPRQGVAGEQFF. CDR3 DNA: TGTGCCAGCAAAGACCCGCGACAGGGTGTAGCGGGTGAGCAGTTCTTC. The chain uses TRBV2 and TRBJ2-1; D assignment may be TRBD1 or TRBD2 (7 bases each). Germline V gives CDR1 SNHLY, CDR2 FYNNEI. The ends were cut back, 7 bases at V and 9 bases at J, with 25 bases in the middle. The CDR3 runs to 16 residues.

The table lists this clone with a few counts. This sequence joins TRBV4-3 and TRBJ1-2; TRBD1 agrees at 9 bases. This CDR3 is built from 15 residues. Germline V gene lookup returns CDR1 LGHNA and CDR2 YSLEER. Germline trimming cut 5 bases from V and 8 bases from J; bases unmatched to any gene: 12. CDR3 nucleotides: TGCGCCAGCAGCTGGCCCGGACAGGGGATCGTCGGCTACACCTTC. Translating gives CASSWPGQGIVGYTF.

The CDR3 here is CASSLQSPANTGELFF. The CDR3 coding sequence is TGTGCCAGCAGCTTACAGTCCCCTGCGAACACCGGGGAGCTGTTTTTT. The chain is built from TRBV11-2 and TRBJ2-2; D gene ambiguous. The germline gives CDR1 SGHAT, CDR2 FQNNGV. V lost 2 bases and J 0 bases, leaving 10 bases between the germline ends. The CDR3 is made up of 16 amino acids.

This chain's CDR3 is CASSVREETQYF. CDR3 DNA sequence: TGTGCCAGCTCAGTCAGGGAAGAGACCCAGTACTTC. The chain links TRBV18 to TRBJ2-5, with D maybe TRBD1 (5 bases). The V gene lost 5 bases and the J gene lost 3 bases, with 7 bases spanning the gap. Germline V gene sequence: CDR1 KGHSH, CDR2 LQKENI. The CDR3 has 12 residues.

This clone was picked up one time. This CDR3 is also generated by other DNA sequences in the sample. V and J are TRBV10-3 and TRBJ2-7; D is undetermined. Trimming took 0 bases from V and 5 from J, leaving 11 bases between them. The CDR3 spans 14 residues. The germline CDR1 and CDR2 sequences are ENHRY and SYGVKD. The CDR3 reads CAISESVRLNEQYF. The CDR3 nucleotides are TGTGCCATCAGTGAGTCGGTTCGGCTCAACGAGCAGTACTTC.

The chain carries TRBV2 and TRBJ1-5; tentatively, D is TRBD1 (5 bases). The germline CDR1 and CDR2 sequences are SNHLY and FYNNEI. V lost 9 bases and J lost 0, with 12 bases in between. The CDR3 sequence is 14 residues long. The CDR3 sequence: CASGGDNSNQPQHF. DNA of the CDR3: TGTGCCAGTGGGGGTGACAATAGCAATCAGCCCCAGCATTTT.

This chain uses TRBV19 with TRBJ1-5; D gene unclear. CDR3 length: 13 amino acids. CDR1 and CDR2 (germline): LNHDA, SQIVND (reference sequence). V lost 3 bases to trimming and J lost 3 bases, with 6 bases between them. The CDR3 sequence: CASSIQNNQPQHF. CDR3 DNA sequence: TGTGCCAGTAGTATTCAAAACAATCAGCCCCAGCATTTT.

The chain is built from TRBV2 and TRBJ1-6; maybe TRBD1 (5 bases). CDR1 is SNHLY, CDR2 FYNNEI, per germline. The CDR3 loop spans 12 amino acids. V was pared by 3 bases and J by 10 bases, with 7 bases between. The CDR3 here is CASSDGASPLHF. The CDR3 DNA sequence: TGTGCCAGCAGTGACGGGGCCTCACCCCTCCACTTT. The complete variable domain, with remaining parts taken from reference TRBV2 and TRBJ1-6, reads EPEVTQTPSHQVTQMGQEVILRCVPISNHLYFYWYRQILGQKVEFLVSFYNNEISEKSEIFDDQFSVERPDGSNFTLKIRSTKLEDSAMYFCASSDGASPLHFGNGTRLTVT.

DNA for the CDR3: TGTGCCAGCAGTTCTACAGGGAATTCACCCCTCCACTTT. Translation gives CASSSTGNSPLHF. The chain combines TRBV6-5 with TRBJ1-6, with a tentative D call TRBD1 (6 bases). Trimming cost V 4 bases and J 7 bases, with 8 bases left between them. There are 13 residues in the CDR3. CDR1 is MNHEY, CDR2 SVGAGI, per germline.

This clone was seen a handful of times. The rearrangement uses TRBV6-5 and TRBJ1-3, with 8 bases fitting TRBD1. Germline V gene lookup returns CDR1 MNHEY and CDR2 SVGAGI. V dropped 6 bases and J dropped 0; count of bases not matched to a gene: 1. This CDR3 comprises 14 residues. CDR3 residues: CASSGTGSGNTIYF. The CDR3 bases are TGTGCCAGCAGCGGGACAGGCTCTGGAAACACCATATATTTT.

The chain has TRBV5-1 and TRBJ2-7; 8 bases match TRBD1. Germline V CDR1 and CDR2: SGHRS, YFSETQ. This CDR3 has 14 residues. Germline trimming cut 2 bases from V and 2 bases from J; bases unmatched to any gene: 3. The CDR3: CASSFGDRTYEQYF. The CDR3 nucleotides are TGCGCCAGCAGCTTCGGGGACAGGACCTACGAGCAGTACTTC. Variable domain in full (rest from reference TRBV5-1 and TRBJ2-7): KAGVTQTPRYLIKTRGQQVTLSCSPISGHRSVSWYQQTPGQGLQFLFEYFSETQRNKGNFPGRFSGRQFSNSRSEMNVSTLELGDSALYLCASSFGDRTYEQYFGPGTRLTVT.